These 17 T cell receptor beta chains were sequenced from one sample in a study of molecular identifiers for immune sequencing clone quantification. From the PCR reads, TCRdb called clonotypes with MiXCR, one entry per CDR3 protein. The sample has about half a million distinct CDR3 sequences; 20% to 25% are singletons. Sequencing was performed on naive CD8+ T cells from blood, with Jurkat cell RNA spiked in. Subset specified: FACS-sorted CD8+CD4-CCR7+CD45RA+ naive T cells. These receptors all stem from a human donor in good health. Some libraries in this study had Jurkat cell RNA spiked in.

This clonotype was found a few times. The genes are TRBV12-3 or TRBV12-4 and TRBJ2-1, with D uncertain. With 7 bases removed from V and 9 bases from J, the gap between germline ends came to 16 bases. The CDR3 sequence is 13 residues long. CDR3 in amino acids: CASTLSLRVEQFF. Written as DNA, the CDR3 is TGTGCCAGCACCCTTTCCCTTCGGGTTGAGCAGTTCTTC.

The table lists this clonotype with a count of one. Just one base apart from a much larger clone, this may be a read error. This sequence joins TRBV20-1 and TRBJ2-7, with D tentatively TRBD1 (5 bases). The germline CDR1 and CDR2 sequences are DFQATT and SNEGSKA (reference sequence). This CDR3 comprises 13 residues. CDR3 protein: CSARDGAGSEPYF. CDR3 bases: TGCAGTGCTAGAGATGGTGCAGGGTCCGAGCCGTACTTC.

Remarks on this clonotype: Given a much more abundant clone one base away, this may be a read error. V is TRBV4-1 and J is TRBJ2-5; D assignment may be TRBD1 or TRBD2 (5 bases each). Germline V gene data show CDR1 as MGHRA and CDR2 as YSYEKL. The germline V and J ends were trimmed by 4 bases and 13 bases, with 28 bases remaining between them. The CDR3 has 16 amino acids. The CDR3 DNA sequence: TGCGCCAGCAGCCCGAGCGGATCATCGGCCTTAGGGGCCCTGTACTTC. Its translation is CASSPSGSSALGALYF.

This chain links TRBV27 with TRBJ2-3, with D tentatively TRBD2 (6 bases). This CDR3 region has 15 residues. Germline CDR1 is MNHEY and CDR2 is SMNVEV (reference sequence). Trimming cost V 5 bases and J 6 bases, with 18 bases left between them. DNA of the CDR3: TGTGCCAGCAGTCCTCCGGGACTGCAGTTTGATACGCAGTATTTT. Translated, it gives CASSPPGLQFDTQYF.

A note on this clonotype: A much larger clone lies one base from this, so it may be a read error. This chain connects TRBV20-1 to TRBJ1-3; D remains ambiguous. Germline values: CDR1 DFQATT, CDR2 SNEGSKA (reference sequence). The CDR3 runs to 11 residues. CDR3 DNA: TGCAGTGCGCCTCGGCAACGGACCATACATTTT. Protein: CSAPRQRTIHF.

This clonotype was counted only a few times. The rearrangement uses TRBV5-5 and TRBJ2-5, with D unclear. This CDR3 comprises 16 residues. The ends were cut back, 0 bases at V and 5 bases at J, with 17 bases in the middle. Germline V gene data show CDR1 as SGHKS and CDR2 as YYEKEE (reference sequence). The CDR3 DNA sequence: TGTGCCAGCAGCTTGGTGGCGGTTAGTCTCTCGGAGACCCAGTACTTC. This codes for CASSLVAVSLSETQYF.

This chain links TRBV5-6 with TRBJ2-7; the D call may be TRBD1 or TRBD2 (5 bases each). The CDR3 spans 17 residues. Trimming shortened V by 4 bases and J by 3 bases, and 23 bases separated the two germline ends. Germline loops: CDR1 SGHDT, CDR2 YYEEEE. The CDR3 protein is CASSHRFLGEKVYEQYF. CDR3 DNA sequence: TGTGCCAGCAGCCATAGGTTTTTAGGGGAGAAGGTCTACGAGCAGTACTTC.

In nucleotides, the CDR3 is TGCGCCAGCAGCCAATTTTCGGGGGGCTCCTACGAGCAGTACTTC. This codes for CASSQFSGGSYEQYF. V and J are TRBV4-3 and TRBJ2-7, with 7 bases matching TRBD2. Germline CDR1 LGHNA, CDR2 YSLEER. The CDR3 consists of 15 residues. V gave up 2 bases and J gave up 0 bases; unmatched junction bases: 4.

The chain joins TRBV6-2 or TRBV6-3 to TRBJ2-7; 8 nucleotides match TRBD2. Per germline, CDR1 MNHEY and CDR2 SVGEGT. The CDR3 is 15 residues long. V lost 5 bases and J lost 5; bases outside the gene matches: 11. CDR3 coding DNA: TGTGCCAGCAGTCAAAGCCCGGGACTAGGACACGAGCAGTACTTC. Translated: CASSQSPGLGHEQYF.

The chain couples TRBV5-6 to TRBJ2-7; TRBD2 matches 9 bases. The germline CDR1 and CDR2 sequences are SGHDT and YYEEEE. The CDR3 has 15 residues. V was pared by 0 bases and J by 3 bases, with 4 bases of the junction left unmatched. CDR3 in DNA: TGTGCCAGCAGCTTGGTTGCTAGCGGGGTCTACGAGCAGTACTTC. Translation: CASSLVASGVYEQYF.

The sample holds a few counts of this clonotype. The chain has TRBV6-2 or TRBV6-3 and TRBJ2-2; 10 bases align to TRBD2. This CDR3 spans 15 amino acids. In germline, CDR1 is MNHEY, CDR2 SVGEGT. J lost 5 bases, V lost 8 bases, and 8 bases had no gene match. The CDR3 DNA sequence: TGTGCCAGCGACCCTAGCGGGGGACAGACCGGGGAGCTGTTTTTT. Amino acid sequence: CASDPSGGQTGELFF.

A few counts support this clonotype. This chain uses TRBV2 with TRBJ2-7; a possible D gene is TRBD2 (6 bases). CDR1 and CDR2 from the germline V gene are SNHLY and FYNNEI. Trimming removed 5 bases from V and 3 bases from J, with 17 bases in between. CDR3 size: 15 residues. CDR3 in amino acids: CASSQPGGLDYEQYF. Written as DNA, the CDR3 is TGTGCCAGCAGTCAACCCGGGGGTTTGGACTACGAGCAGTACTTC.

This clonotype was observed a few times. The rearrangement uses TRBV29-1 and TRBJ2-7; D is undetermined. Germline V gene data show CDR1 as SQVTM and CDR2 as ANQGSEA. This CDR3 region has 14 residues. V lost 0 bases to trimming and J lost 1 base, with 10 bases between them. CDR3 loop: CSVEDRWGSYEQYF. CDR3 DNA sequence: TGCAGCGTTGAAGATAGGTGGGGATCCTACGAGCAGTACTTC.

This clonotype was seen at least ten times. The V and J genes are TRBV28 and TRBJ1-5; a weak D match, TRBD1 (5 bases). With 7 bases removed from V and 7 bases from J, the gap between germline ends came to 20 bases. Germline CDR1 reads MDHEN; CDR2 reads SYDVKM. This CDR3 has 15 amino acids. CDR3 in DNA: TGTGCCAGCATCCAGGAAGCGGGGCCCCGGCAGCCCCAGCATTTT. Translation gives CASIQEAGPRQPQHF.

This CDR3 reads CASSLEEGSSSGANVLTF. CDR3 nucleotides: TGTGCCAGCAGTTTAGAGGAAGGAAGCTCCTCTGGGGCCAACGTCCTGACTTTC. This chain connects TRBV27 to TRBJ2-6; D is unresolved. With 2 bases removed from V and 0 bases from J, the gap between germline ends came to 14 bases. The CDR3 length is 18 residues. Germline CDR1 and CDR2: MNHEY and SMNVEV (reference sequence).

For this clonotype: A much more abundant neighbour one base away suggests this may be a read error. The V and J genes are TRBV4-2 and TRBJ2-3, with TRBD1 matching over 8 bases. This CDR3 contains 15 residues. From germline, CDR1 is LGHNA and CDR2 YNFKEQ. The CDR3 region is CASSQDGTGTDTPYF. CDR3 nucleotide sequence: TGTGCCAGCAGCCAAGATGGGACAGGCACAGATACGCCGTATTTT.

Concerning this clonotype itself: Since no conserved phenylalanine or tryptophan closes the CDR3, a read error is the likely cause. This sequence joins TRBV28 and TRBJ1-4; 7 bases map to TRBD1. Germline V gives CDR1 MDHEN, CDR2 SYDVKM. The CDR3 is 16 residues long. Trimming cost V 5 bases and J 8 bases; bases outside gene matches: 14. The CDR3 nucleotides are TGTGCCAGCAGTCTTACTGACAGGGCAGATGGCGAAAAACTGTTTTCT. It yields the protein CASSLTDRADGEKLFS.